This paragraph covers one T cell receptor beta chain sequence. The V end lost 1 base, the J end lost 0 bases, and 3 bases lay between the germline ends. Germline V lookup: CDR1 MGHDK, CDR2 SYGVNS. The CDR3 runs to 14 residues. Method: immunoSEQ multiplex PCR; TCRdb's copy keeps in-frame clones and lacks some. In the table there are around 31,000 clones, 80% to 90% of which are singletons. The data were taken from a study of T cell changes during pregnancy in multiple sclerosis. The sequences come from CD8+ T cells from peripheral blood mononuclear cells, collected in the first trimester of pregnancy. J is TRBJ1-4 and V is TRBV25-1, with D unresolved. The TCR sequence derives from a female donor with multiple sclerosis, enrolled in a pregnancy study. DNA for the CDR3: TGTGCCAGCAGTGAATTAACAACTAATGAAAAACTGTTTTTT. Its translation: CASSELTTNEKLFF. The whole variable domain, filled in from reference TRBV25-1 and TRBJ1-4, reads EADIYQTPRYLVIGTGKKITLECSQTMGHDKMYWYQQDPGMELHLIHYSYGVNSTEKGDLSSESTVSRIRTEHFPLTLESARPSHTSQYLCASSELTTNEKLFFGSGTQLSVL.